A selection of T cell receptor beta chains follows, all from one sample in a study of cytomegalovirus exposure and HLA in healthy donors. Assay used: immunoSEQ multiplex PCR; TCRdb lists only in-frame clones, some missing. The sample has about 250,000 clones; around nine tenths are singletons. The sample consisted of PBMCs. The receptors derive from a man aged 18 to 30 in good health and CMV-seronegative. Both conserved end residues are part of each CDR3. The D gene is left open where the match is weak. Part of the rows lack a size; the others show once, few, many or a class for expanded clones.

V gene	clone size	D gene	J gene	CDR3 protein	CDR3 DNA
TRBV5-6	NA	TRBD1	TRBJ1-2	CASSFPTGDYGYTF	TGTGCCAGCAGCTTCCCGACAGGGGACTATGGCTACACCTTC
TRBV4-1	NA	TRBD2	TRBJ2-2	CASSQALAGGNTGELFF	TGCGCCAGCAGCCAAGCTCTAGCGGGAGGTAACACCGGGGAGCTGTTTTTT
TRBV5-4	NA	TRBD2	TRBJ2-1	CASSLTSGSYNEQFF	TGTGCCAGCAGCTTGACTAGCGGGAGCTACAATGAGCAGTTCTTC
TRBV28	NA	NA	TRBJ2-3	CASSFVPLPGVTDTQYF	TGTGCCAGCAGTTTTGTGCCGCTACCGGGGGTCACAGATACGCAGTATTTT
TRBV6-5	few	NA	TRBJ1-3	CASSYSSVGNTIYF	TGTGCCAGCAGTTACTCGAGTGTCGGAAACACCATATATTTT
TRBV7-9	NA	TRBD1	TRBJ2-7	CASSVEAHGTDIYEQYF	TGTGCCAGCAGCGTAGAGGCCCACGGGACAGATATTTACGAGCAGTACTTC
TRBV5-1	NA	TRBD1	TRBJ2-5	CASSLHSGTEETQYF	TGCGCCAGCAGTCTACACTCCGGGACAGAAGAGACCCAGTACTTC
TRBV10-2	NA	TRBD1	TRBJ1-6	CASSEAGGTPLHF	TGCGCCAGCAGTGAGGCAGGGGGTACCCCCCTCCACTTT
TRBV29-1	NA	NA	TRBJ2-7	CSAGGFDYEQYF	TGCAGCGCCGGAGGGTTCGACTACGAGCAGTACTTC
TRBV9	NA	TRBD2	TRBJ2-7	CASSGPYAGGVYEQYF	TGTGCCAGCAGCGGACCCTACGCGGGAGGAGTCTACGAGCAGTACTTC
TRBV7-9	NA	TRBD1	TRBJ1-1	CASSIPTGSQNTEAFF	TGTGCCAGCAGCATACCGACAGGGAGTCAGAACACTGAAGCTTTCTTT
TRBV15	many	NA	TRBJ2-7	CATSRDFYYEQYF	TGTGCCACCAGCAGGGACTTCTACTACGAGCAGTACTTC
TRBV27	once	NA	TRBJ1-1	CASSLEGRNTEAFF	TGTGCCAGCAGTTTAGAGGGCAGGAACACTGAAGCTTTCTTT
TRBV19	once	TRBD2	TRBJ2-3	CASSRGLAGGEDTQYF	TGTGCCAGTAGTAGGGGACTAGCGGGAGGTGAGGATACGCAGTATTTT
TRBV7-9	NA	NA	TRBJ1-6	CASSLEGYNSPLHF	TGTGCCAGCAGCTTAGAGGGGTATAATTCACCCCTCCACTTT
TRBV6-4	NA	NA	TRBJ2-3	CASSAGNRETDTQYF	TGTGCCAGCAGTGCGGGAAACAGGGAAACAGATACGCAGTATTTT
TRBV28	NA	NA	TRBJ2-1	CASSFRVLYNEQFF	TGTGCCAGCAGTTTCAGGGTGCTCTACAATGAGCAGTTCTTC
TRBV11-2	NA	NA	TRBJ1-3	CASRPTDRGSGNTIYF	TGTGCCAGCAGGCCGACAGACCGAGGCTCTGGAAACACCATATATTTT
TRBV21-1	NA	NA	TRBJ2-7	CASSKGPNRGVFHEQYF	TGTGCCAGCAGCAAAGGGCCCAACAGGGGAGTATTTCACGAGCAGTACTTC
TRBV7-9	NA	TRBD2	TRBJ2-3	CATGVLAGSAQYF	TGTGCCACCGGAGTGCTAGCGGGCTCCGCGCAGTATTTT
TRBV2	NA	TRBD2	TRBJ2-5	CASSTGTSGNQETQYF	TGTGCCAGCAGTACCGGGACTAGCGGCAACCAAGAGACCCAGTACTTC
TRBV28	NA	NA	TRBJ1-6	CASSLPLNSPLHF	TGTGCCAGCAGTTTACCTCTTAATTCACCCCTCCACTTT
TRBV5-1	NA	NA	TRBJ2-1	CASSLRTYNEQFF	TGCGCCAGCAGCTTACGAACTTACAATGAGCAGTTCTTC
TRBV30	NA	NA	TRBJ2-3	CAWSVLTDTQYF	TGTGCCTGGAGTGTATTAACAGATACGCAGTATTTT
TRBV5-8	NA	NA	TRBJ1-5	CASRPRRDYSNQPQHF	TGTGCCAGCCGCCCGAGGCGGGACTATAGCAATCAGCCCCAGCATTTT
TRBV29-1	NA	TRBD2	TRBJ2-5	CSVRSGGARETQYF	TGCAGCGTCCGTAGCGGGGGGGCCCGGGAGACCCAGTACTTC
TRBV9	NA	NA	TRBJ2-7	CASSVGSSSYEQYF	TGTGCCAGCAGCGTAGGGAGTAGCTCCTACGAGCAGTACTTC
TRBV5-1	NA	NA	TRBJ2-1	CASSTMSGSAYNEQFF	TGCGCCAGCAGCACCATGAGCGGGTCTGCCTACAATGAGCAGTTCTTC
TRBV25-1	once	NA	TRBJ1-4	CASIDAGEKLFF	TGTGCCAGCATAGATGCAGGCGAAAAACTGTTTTTT
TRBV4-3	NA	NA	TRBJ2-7	CASSQDPSLAYEQYF	TGCGCCAGCAGCCAAGACCCTAGCCTGGCCTACGAGCAGTACTTC
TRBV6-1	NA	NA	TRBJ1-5	CASSQGPGNQPQHF	TGTGCCAGCAGTCAAGGCCCGGGCAATCAGCCCCAGCATTTT
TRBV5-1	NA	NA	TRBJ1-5	CASSYGSPGQPQHF	TGCGCCAGCAGCTACGGTTCCCCAGGGCAGCCCCAGCATTTT
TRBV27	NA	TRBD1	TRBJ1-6	CASRRPGTGNSPLHF	TGTGCCAGCAGGAGACCCGGGACAGGAAATTCACCCCTCCACTTT
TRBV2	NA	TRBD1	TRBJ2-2	CASSDLVQGAGELFF	TGTGCCAGCAGTGACCTCGTTCAGGGGGCCGGGGAGCTGTTTTTT
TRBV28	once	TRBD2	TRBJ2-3	CASSLWRGDTQYF	TGTGCCAGCAGTTTATGGCGGGGGGATACGCAGTATTTT
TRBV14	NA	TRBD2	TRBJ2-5	CASSQGTSGWRETQYF	TGTGCCAGCAGCCAAGGGACTAGCGGGTGGAGGGAGACCCAGTACTTC
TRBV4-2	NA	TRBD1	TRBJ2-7	CASSLGGGQDLYEQYF	TGTGCCAGCAGCCTGGGTGGTGGACAGGACCTCTACGAGCAGTACTTC
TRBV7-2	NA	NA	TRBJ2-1	CASSLGVASYNEQFF	TGTGCCAGCAGCTTAGGGGTAGCGAGCTACAATGAGCAGTTCTTC
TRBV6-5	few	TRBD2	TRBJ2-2	CASTMLAGVSGELFF	TGTGCCAGCACAATGCTAGCGGGAGTCTCCGGGGAGCTGTTTTTT
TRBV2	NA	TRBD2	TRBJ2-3	CASSGTSGGAHTQYF	TGTGCCAGCAGTGGGACTAGCGGGGGGGCTCATACGCAGTATTTT
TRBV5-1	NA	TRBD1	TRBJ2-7	CASSLDRGARQYF	TGCGCCAGCAGCCTAGACAGGGGGGCGAGGCAGTACTTC
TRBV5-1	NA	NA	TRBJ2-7	CASSWTQTGYEQYF	TGCGCCAGCAGCTGGACCCAAACAGGGTACGAGCAGTACTTC
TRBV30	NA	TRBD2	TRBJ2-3	CAWGRVSDTQYF	TGTGCCTGGGGGAGGGTGTCGGATACGCAGTATTTT
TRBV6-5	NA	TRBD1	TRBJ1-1	CASSYDRGTEAFF	TGTGCCAGCAGTTACGACAGGGGCACTGAAGCTTTCTTT